In its sample, the clone carrying this TCR beta chain was seen once. The data originate from a study of early stage breast cancer tumors. Trimming took 3 bases from V and 8 from J; bases not matched to a gene: 11. Germline V CDR1 and CDR2: LNHNV, YYDKDF (reference sequence). This CDR3 contains 15 residues. TCRdb's table, derived via immunoSEQ multiplex PCR, lists solely in-frame clones and lacks some. The repertoire holds about 10,000 clones, roughly 64% seen once, with 10% to 15% in the top ten. The sample consisted of breast tumor tissue. The J gene is TRBJ1-2, the V gene TRBV15; TRBD1 matches at 8 bases. This receptor was obtained from a person aged 55 to 75 with breast cancer. The chain's CDR3 is CATSRPGQGSAGYTF. CDR3 nucleotide sequence: TGTGCCACCAGCAGGCCCGGACAGGGCTCGGCCGGCTACACCTTC.